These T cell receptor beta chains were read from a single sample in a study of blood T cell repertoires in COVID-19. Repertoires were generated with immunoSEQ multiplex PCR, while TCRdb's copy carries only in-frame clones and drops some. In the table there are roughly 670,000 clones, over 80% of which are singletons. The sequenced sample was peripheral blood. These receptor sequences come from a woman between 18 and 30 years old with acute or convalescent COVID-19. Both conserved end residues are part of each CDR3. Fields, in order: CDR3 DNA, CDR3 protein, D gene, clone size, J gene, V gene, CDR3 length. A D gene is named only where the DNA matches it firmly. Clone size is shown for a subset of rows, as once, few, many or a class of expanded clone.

CDR3 DNA: TGTGCCAGCAGCGGACAGAACACTGAAGCTTTCTTT; CDR3 protein: CASSGQNTEAFF; D gene: -; clone size: once; J gene: TRBJ1-1; V gene: TRBV27; CDR3 length: 12
CDR3 DNA: TGTGCCAGCAGCTATAGCGGGGGGGTTTACAATGAGCAGTTCTTC; CDR3 protein: CASSYSGGVYNEQFF; D gene: TRBD2; clone size: -; J gene: TRBJ2-1; V gene: TRBV6-5; CDR3 length: 15
CDR3 DNA: TGTGCCAGCAGGTTCCTTCGGGAGGGGTATGGCTACACCTTC; CDR3 protein: CASRFLREGYGYTF; D gene: -; clone size: -; J gene: TRBJ1-2; V gene: TRBV27; CDR3 length: 14
CDR3 DNA: TGTGCCACGAGTCGGGGGTACGAGCAGTACTTC; CDR3 protein: CATSRGYEQYF; D gene: -; clone size: -; J gene: TRBJ2-7; V gene: TRBV24-1; CDR3 length: 11
CDR3 DNA: TGTGCCAGCAGCTCACATCCCGGACAGGGCGGGCAGCCCCAGCATTTT; CDR3 protein: CASSSHPGQGGQPQHF; D gene: -; clone size: -; J gene: TRBJ1-5; V gene: TRBV21-1; CDR3 length: 16
CDR3 DNA: TGTGCCAGCAGTCCGAAACAGGGGATGGACTATGGCTACACCTTC; CDR3 protein: CASSPKQGMDYGYTF; D gene: TRBD1; clone size: -; J gene: TRBJ1-2; V gene: TRBV28; CDR3 length: 15
CDR3 DNA: TGTGCCAGCAGCTCGACAGGGGGCGTTAGCACTGAAGCTTTCTTT; CDR3 protein: CASSSTGGVSTEAFF; D gene: TRBD1; clone size: -; J gene: TRBJ1-1; V gene: TRBV5-4; CDR3 length: 15
CDR3 DNA: TGTGCCAGCAGATCCCCCGGGGGGGTAGGGTACGAGCAGTACTTC; CDR3 protein: CASRSPGGVGYEQYF; D gene: TRBD2; clone size: -; J gene: TRBJ2-7; V gene: TRBV28; CDR3 length: 15
CDR3 DNA: TGTGCCTGGAGTGTACGGGTGGCCGAGCAGTACTTC; CDR3 protein: CAWSVRVAEQYF; D gene: -; clone size: -; J gene: TRBJ2-7; V gene: TRBV30; CDR3 length: 12
CDR3 DNA: TGTGCCAGCAGCTCTAGCGGACCTTTGAACTACAATGAGCAGTTCTTC; CDR3 protein: CASSSSGPLNYNEQFF; D gene: TRBD2; clone size: -; J gene: TRBJ2-1; V gene: TRBV7-3; CDR3 length: 16
CDR3 DNA: TGCGCCAGCAGCCAAGATAGGGGCCTAGGCTACGAGCAGTACTTC; CDR3 protein: CASSQDRGLGYEQYF; D gene: -; clone size: -; J gene: TRBJ2-7; V gene: TRBV4-1; CDR3 length: 15
CDR3 DNA: TGTGCCAGCAGCTTAGGTGGGGGCCACCTTTACAATGAGCAGTTCTTC; CDR3 protein: CASSLGGGHLYNEQFF; D gene: -; clone size: -; J gene: TRBJ2-1; V gene: TRBV7-3; CDR3 length: 16
CDR3 DNA: TGTGCCAGCGGCTCCTGGGAGGATAGGACTGAAGCTTTCTTT; CDR3 protein: CASGSWEDRTEAFF; D gene: -; clone size: -; J gene: TRBJ1-1; V gene: TRBV28; CDR3 length: 14
CDR3 DNA: TGTGCCAGCAGTGCCTCGGGGGAGGGCGATGAGCAGTTCTTC; CDR3 protein: CASSASGEGDEQFF; D gene: TRBD2; clone size: -; J gene: TRBJ2-1; V gene: TRBV6-4; CDR3 length: 14
CDR3 DNA: TGTGCCACCAGCAGAGGGGCAGGCCAAGAGACCCAGTACTTC; CDR3 protein: CATSRGAGQETQYF; D gene: -; clone size: -; J gene: TRBJ2-5; V gene: TRBV15; CDR3 length: 14
CDR3 DNA: TGTGCCAGCAGTACGGGACAGGGCTCCTACGAGCAGTACTTC; CDR3 protein: CASSTGQGSYEQYF; D gene: TRBD1; clone size: -; J gene: TRBJ2-7; V gene: TRBV2; CDR3 length: 14
CDR3 DNA: TGTGCCAGCAGCCAGACAGGGTTAAAAGGAAACACCATATATTTT; CDR3 protein: CASSQTGLKGNTIYF; D gene: TRBD1; clone size: few; J gene: TRBJ1-3; V gene: TRBV28; CDR3 length: 15
CDR3 DNA: TGTGCCAGCAGCCCCCCCGGGACTAGCTCCTCCAATGAGCAGTTCTTC; CDR3 protein: CASSPPGTSSSNEQFF; D gene: TRBD2; clone size: -; J gene: TRBJ2-1; V gene: TRBV11-2; CDR3 length: 16
CDR3 DNA: TGTGCCAGCAGCTCGCAGGGGGGCCTTCACAATCAGCCCCAGCATTTT; CDR3 protein: CASSSQGGLHNQPQHF; D gene: TRBD1; clone size: -; J gene: TRBJ1-5; V gene: TRBV5-5; CDR3 length: 16
CDR3 DNA: TGTGCCGTATCGGGACAGATGAACACTGAAGCTTTCTTT; CDR3 protein: CAVSGQMNTEAFF; D gene: TRBD1; clone size: -; J gene: TRBJ1-1; V gene: TRBV19; CDR3 length: 13
CDR3 DNA: TGTGCCAGCAGTGAAGGGCCCTACGAGCAGTACTTC; CDR3 protein: CASSEGPYEQYF; D gene: -; clone size: -; J gene: TRBJ2-7; V gene: TRBV6-1; CDR3 length: 12
CDR3 DNA: TGTGCCAGCAGCCCCGCCGGGACAGGGTTAGAAGGCTACACCTTC; CDR3 protein: CASSPAGTGLEGYTF; D gene: TRBD1; clone size: -; J gene: TRBJ1-2; V gene: TRBV7-9; CDR3 length: 15
CDR3 DNA: TGCGCCAGCAGCTTGGACGGTGCAACTAATGAAAAACTGTTTTTT; CDR3 protein: CASSLDGATNEKLFF; D gene: -; clone size: -; J gene: TRBJ1-4; V gene: TRBV5-1; CDR3 length: 15
CDR3 DNA: TGTGCCAGCAACCCAACAGGGAATTTAGGTGAGCAGTTCTTC; CDR3 protein: CASNPTGNLGEQFF; D gene: -; clone size: once; J gene: TRBJ2-1; V gene: TRBV6-5; CDR3 length: 14
CDR3 DNA: TGTGCCAGCAGCGTAGAGGCGGGCCGGGGGAATGAAAAACTGTTTTTT; CDR3 protein: CASSVEAGRGNEKLFF; D gene: -; clone size: once; J gene: TRBJ1-4; V gene: TRBV9; CDR3 length: 16
CDR3 DNA: TGCGCCAGCAGCCAACTGACACGAAACACTGAAGCTTTCTTT; CDR3 protein: CASSQLTRNTEAFF; D gene: -; clone size: -; J gene: TRBJ1-1; V gene: TRBV4-1; CDR3 length: 14
CDR3 DNA: TGTGCCGGCTCGGGACAGATCTATGGCTACACCTTC; CDR3 protein: CAGSGQIYGYTF; D gene: TRBD1; clone size: -; J gene: TRBJ1-2; V gene: TRBV2; CDR3 length: 12
CDR3 DNA: TGTGCCTGGAGTGGGGACAGGACGAGTAGGGGGGGCTACACCTTC; CDR3 protein: CAWSGDRTSRGGYTF; D gene: TRBD1; clone size: -; J gene: TRBJ1-2; V gene: TRBV30; CDR3 length: 15
CDR3 DNA: TGTGCCACCAGCAGGGGCCGCTCCGGGGGAAGCAATCAGCCCCAGCATTTT; CDR3 protein: CATSRGRSGGSNQPQHF; D gene: -; clone size: -; J gene: TRBJ1-5; V gene: TRBV15; CDR3 length: 17
CDR3 DNA: TGCGCCAGCAGCGTCCGGGACAGCCAAGAGACCCAGTACTTC; CDR3 protein: CASSVRDSQETQYF; D gene: TRBD1; clone size: -; J gene: TRBJ2-5; V gene: TRBV5-1; CDR3 length: 14
CDR3 DNA: TGTGCCAGCAGTTGGAGGCTAGCGCCCTACGAGCAGTACTTC; CDR3 protein: CASSWRLAPYEQYF; D gene: -; clone size: -; J gene: TRBJ2-7; V gene: TRBV6-2/TRBV6-3; CDR3 length: 14
CDR3 DNA: TGTGCCAGCAGTTACGACAACAGCTATGGCTACACCTTC; CDR3 protein: CASSYDNSYGYTF; D gene: -; clone size: -; J gene: TRBJ1-2; V gene: TRBV6-6; CDR3 length: 13
CDR3 DNA: TGTGCCAGTAGTATTCGGACCAGGGATGGCTACACCTTC; CDR3 protein: CASSIRTRDGYTF; D gene: -; clone size: -; J gene: TRBJ1-2; V gene: TRBV19; CDR3 length: 13
CDR3 DNA: TGTGCCAGTAGTATAGGACTGGGAAACACCATATATTTT; CDR3 protein: CASSIGLGNTIYF; D gene: -; clone size: -; J gene: TRBJ1-3; V gene: TRBV19; CDR3 length: 13
CDR3 DNA: TGTGCCAGCAGCCCCCGGGGGATTAATCAGCCCCAGCATTTT; CDR3 protein: CASSPRGINQPQHF; D gene: -; clone size: -; J gene: TRBJ1-5; V gene: TRBV7-9; CDR3 length: 14
CDR3 DNA: TGTGCCAGCAGTATACTCCCGGGATTAGACAATCAGCCCCAGCATTTT; CDR3 protein: CASSILPGLDNQPQHF; D gene: -; clone size: -; J gene: TRBJ1-5; V gene: TRBV7-2; CDR3 length: 16
CDR3 DNA: TGTGCCACCAGCAGGGACAGGGGGCTCTCCCTCCACTTT; CDR3 protein: CATSRDRGLSLHF; D gene: TRBD1; clone size: -; J gene: TRBJ1-6; V gene: TRBV15; CDR3 length: 13
CDR3 DNA: TGCAGCGTTGAGGGTAGGGAGGGCACCGGGGAGCTGTTTTTT; CDR3 protein: CSVEGREGTGELFF; D gene: TRBD2; clone size: -; J gene: TRBJ2-2; V gene: TRBV29-1; CDR3 length: 14
CDR3 DNA: TGTGCCAGCAGTCCCCCGGACAGGGAAGGCTACACCTTC; CDR3 protein: CASSPPDREGYTF; D gene: TRBD1; clone size: -; J gene: TRBJ1-2; V gene: TRBV25-1; CDR3 length: 13
CDR3 DNA: TGTGCCAGCAGCGTTCGAGGACAGGGGAGGGCCGGGGAGCTGTTTTTT; CDR3 protein: CASSVRGQGRAGELFF; D gene: TRBD1; clone size: once; J gene: TRBJ2-2; V gene: TRBV9; CDR3 length: 16
CDR3 DNA: TGTGCCAGTAGCGAACAGGGGGCCACTGAAGCTTTCTTT; CDR3 protein: CASSEQGATEAFF; D gene: TRBD1; clone size: -; J gene: TRBJ1-1; V gene: TRBV19; CDR3 length: 13
CDR3 DNA: TGTGCCAGCAGTGAGGCAGGGGAGGGTCAGCCCCAGCATTTT; CDR3 protein: CASSEAGEGQPQHF; D gene: -; clone size: -; J gene: TRBJ1-5; V gene: TRBV2; CDR3 length: 14
CDR3 DNA: TGTGCCAGCAGCCAAGACACGGACAGAACCTCACCCCTCCACTTT; CDR3 protein: CASSQDTDRTSPLHF; D gene: -; clone size: -; J gene: TRBJ1-6; V gene: TRBV4-2; CDR3 length: 15
CDR3 DNA: TGTGCCAGCAGTGAAGCGCGGGATGAGCAGTTCTTC; CDR3 protein: CASSEARDEQFF; D gene: -; clone size: -; J gene: TRBJ2-1; V gene: TRBV6-1; CDR3 length: 12
CDR3 DNA: TGTGCCAGCAGCCCTGACAGGGGTTATGGCTACACCTTC; CDR3 protein: CASSPDRGYGYTF; D gene: TRBD1; clone size: -; J gene: TRBJ1-2; V gene: TRBV3-1/TRBV3-2; CDR3 length: 13
CDR3 DNA: TGTGCCAGCAGAGCCGACAGGGAAAGTTCACCCCTCCACTTT; CDR3 protein: CASRADRESSPLHF; D gene: TRBD1; clone size: -; J gene: TRBJ1-6; V gene: TRBV9; CDR3 length: 14
CDR3 DNA: TGTGCCAGCAGCTTAGATGAAGCCCTGAACACTGAAGCTTTCTTT; CDR3 protein: CASSLDEALNTEAFF; D gene: -; clone size: -; J gene: TRBJ1-1; V gene: TRBV13; CDR3 length: 15
CDR3 DNA: TGCAGCGTTGTCCTCAGGGGTTCCTCCGGGGAGCTGTTTTTT; CDR3 protein: CSVVLRGSSGELFF; D gene: -; clone size: once; J gene: TRBJ2-2; V gene: TRBV29-1; CDR3 length: 14